This TCR beta chain was identified during a study of shared clonotypes between healthy human individuals. Trimming cost V 5 bases and J 8 bases; bases outside gene matches: 10. The V gene's germline CDR1 is SNHLY and CDR2 FYNNEI. This CDR3 contains 14 residues. This clone was seen once. Clones were read by immunoSEQ multiplex PCR, and TCRdb kept only the in-frame ones, dropping some. The data contain approximately 2,000,000 clones, about nine tenths of them singletons. The clonotype comes from a man between 18 and 35 years old in good health. Some clones in this sample may be carry-over from other donors' samples. The sequenced sample was naive CD4+ T cells from PBMCs. Subset of the sample: CD45RA+ positively selected. V gene TRBV2 combines with J gene TRBJ2-3, with TRBD2 matching 7 bases. The CDR3: CASSSGTNAGTQYF. The CDR3 bases are TGTGCCAGCAGTTCCGGGACTAATGCTGGTACGCAGTATTTT.